These T cell receptor beta chains were read from a single sample in a study of T cell repertoires in aging, cancer and after chemotherapy. In TCRdb, the multiplex PCR reads were re-called with MiXCR into one record per CDR3 protein. Among several thousand distinct CDR3 sequences listed, over 30% were seen once. Sequencing input: blood. All receptors come from a human donor with a blood cancer. Both conserved end residues are part of each CDR3. Fields, in order: clone size, D gene, V gene, J gene, CDR3 protein, CDR3 DNA. D genes are given only for firm matches. Clone size is given for some rows only: seen once, a few or many times, or a class if the clone is expanded.

abundance: -; d_gene: -; v_gene: TRBV30; j_gene: TRBJ1-6; CDR3aa: CAWATVRLNSPLHF; CDR3nt: TGTGCCTGGGCGACGGTACGGCTGAATTCACCCCTCCACTTT
abundance: -; d_gene: -; v_gene: TRBV5-4; j_gene: TRBJ2-3; CDR3aa: CASSFERDGVYTQYF; CDR3nt: TGTGCCAGCAGTTTTGAGAGGGACGGGGTCTATACGCAGTATTTT
abundance: medium-sized; d_gene: TRBD1; v_gene: TRBV6-1; j_gene: TRBJ2-7; CDR3aa: CASILGQGSVEQYF; CDR3nt: TGTGCCAGCATTCTAGGACAGGGGAGTGTCGAGCAGTACTTC
abundance: medium-sized; d_gene: -; v_gene: TRBV30; j_gene: TRBJ2-7; CDR3aa: CAWSLGVSPYEQYF; CDR3nt: TGTGCCTGGAGTCTGGGTGTCTCACCCTACGAGCAGTACTTC
abundance: -; d_gene: -; v_gene: TRBV27; j_gene: TRBJ2-6; CDR3aa: CASSAYSGANVLTF; CDR3nt: TGTGCCAGCAGTGCCTACTCTGGGGCCAACGTCCTGACTTTC
abundance: -; d_gene: -; v_gene: TRBV19; j_gene: TRBJ1-3; CDR3aa: CASSPKEGAGNTIYF; CDR3nt: TGTGCCAGTAGCCCCAAGGAGGGAGCAGGAAACACCATATATTTT
abundance: few; d_gene: -; v_gene: TRBV12-3/TRBV12-4; j_gene: TRBJ1-3; CDR3aa: CAAELGNTIYF; CDR3nt: TGTGCCGCGGAACTTGGAAACACCATATATTTT
abundance: -; d_gene: -; v_gene: TRBV27; j_gene: TRBJ2-3; CDR3aa: CASSYERGLGVDTQYF; CDR3nt: TGTGCCAGCAGTTATGAACGGGGGCTCGGGGTAGATACGCAGTATTTT
abundance: few; d_gene: -; v_gene: TRBV20-1; j_gene: TRBJ2-3; CDR3aa: CSASLHAGSTDTQYF; CDR3nt: TGCAGTGCTAGTTTACATGCTGGGAGCACAGATACGCAGTATTTT
abundance: -; d_gene: -; v_gene: TRBV5-6; j_gene: TRBJ1-1; CDR3aa: CASSQDSPKNTEAFF; CDR3nt: TGTGCCAGCAGCCAAGATTCCCCCAAGAACACTGAAGCTTTCTTT
abundance: once; d_gene: -; v_gene: TRBV6-6; j_gene: TRBJ2-5; CDR3aa: CASSLKGDREETQYF; CDR3nt: TGTGCCAGCAGTTTAAAGGGGGATCGCGAAGAGACCCAGTACTTC
abundance: -; d_gene: TRBD1; v_gene: TRBV5-4; j_gene: TRBJ1-1; CDR3aa: CASRPGGRDSTEAFF; CDR3nt: TGTGCCAGCAGACCAGGGGGAAGGGACAGCACTGAAGCTTTCTTT
abundance: -; d_gene: -; v_gene: TRBV5-6; j_gene: TRBJ1-2; CDR3aa: CASRMRALTNYGYTF; CDR3nt: TGTGCCAGCAGGATGAGGGCACTAACTAACTATGGCTACACCTTC
abundance: few; d_gene: -; v_gene: TRBV27; j_gene: TRBJ1-1; CDR3aa: CASREQGLRDTEAFF; CDR3nt: TGTGCCAGCAGGGAACAGGGTTTAAGGGACACTGAAGCTTTCTTT
abundance: few; d_gene: -; v_gene: TRBV5-6; j_gene: TRBJ1-4; CDR3aa: CASSLGGNEKLFF; CDR3nt: TGTGCCAGCAGCTTGGGAGGGAATGAAAAACTGTTTTTT
abundance: -; d_gene: -; v_gene: TRBV6-5; j_gene: TRBJ2-7; CDR3aa: CASSQLVASYEQYF; CDR3nt: TGTGCCAGCAGCCAATTAGTGGCGAGTTACGAGCAGTACTTC
abundance: few; d_gene: -; v_gene: TRBV6-5; j_gene: TRBJ2-7; CDR3aa: CASILKQGPSYEQYF; CDR3nt: TGTGCCAGCATCCTCAAACAGGGACCCTCCTACGAGCAGTACTTC
abundance: -; d_gene: TRBD1; v_gene: TRBV15; j_gene: TRBJ1-2; CDR3aa: CATSRDFSPSRGQGYTF; CDR3nt: TGTGCCACCAGCAGAGATTTTTCCCCGAGCAGGGGGCAAGGCTACACCTTC
abundance: -; d_gene: -; v_gene: TRBV20-1; j_gene: TRBJ2-2; CDR3aa: CSARQWNTGELFF; CDR3nt: TGCAGTGCTAGACAGTGGAACACCGGGGAGCTGTTTTTT
abundance: -; d_gene: -; v_gene: TRBV7-2; j_gene: TRBJ2-7; CDR3aa: CASSLAPSAHEQYF; CDR3nt: TGTGCCAGCAGCTTAGCGCCCTCCGCCCACGAGCAGTACTTC
abundance: -; d_gene: -; v_gene: TRBV7-3; j_gene: TRBJ2-3; CDR3aa: CASSLGGTDTQYF; CDR3nt: TGTGCCAGCAGCTTAGGCGGCACAGATACGCAGTATTTT
abundance: few; d_gene: -; v_gene: TRBV18; j_gene: TRBJ1-2; CDR3aa: CASSHLSDYGYTF; CDR3nt: TGTGCCAGCTCACATCTCTCGGACTATGGCTACACCTTC
abundance: -; d_gene: -; v_gene: TRBV6-5; j_gene: TRBJ1-5; CDR3aa: CASQDSYNQPQHF; CDR3nt: TGTGCCAGCCAGGACAGTTACAATCAGCCCCAGCATTTT
abundance: -; d_gene: -; v_gene: TRBV7-9; j_gene: TRBJ1-1; CDR3aa: CASRVLNRDTEAFF; CDR3nt: TGTGCCAGCAGAGTCTTGAACAGGGACACTGAAGCTTTCTTT
abundance: few; d_gene: -; v_gene: TRBV30; j_gene: TRBJ2-7; CDR3aa: CAWSPNDRSYEQYF; CDR3nt: TGTGCCTGGAGTCCAAATGACAGGTCCTACGAGCAGTACTTC
abundance: -; d_gene: -; v_gene: TRBV29-1; j_gene: TRBJ2-7; CDR3aa: CSVESMPGRISYEQYF; CDR3nt: TGCAGCGTTGAAAGCATGCCGGGACGCATATCCTACGAGCAGTACTTC
abundance: -; d_gene: -; v_gene: TRBV24-1; j_gene: TRBJ1-1; CDR3aa: CATSDGTQVAFF; CDR3nt: TGTGCCACCAGTGATGGGACCCAGGTTGCTTTCTTT
abundance: -; d_gene: -; v_gene: TRBV27; j_gene: TRBJ1-3; CDR3aa: CASSLRGPYSGNTIYF; CDR3nt: TGTGCCAGCAGTTTGAGGGGACCTTACTCTGGAAACACCATATATTTT
abundance: -; d_gene: -; v_gene: TRBV5-6; j_gene: TRBJ1-1; CDR3aa: CASTLGGTEAFF; CDR3nt: TGTGCCAGCACCCTTGGGGGGACTGAAGCTTTCTTT
abundance: few; d_gene: -; v_gene: TRBV6-2/TRBV6-3; j_gene: TRBJ2-7; CDR3aa: CASSLSSYEQYF; CDR3nt: TGTGCCAGCAGCCTTAGCTCCTACGAGCAGTACTTC
abundance: few; d_gene: -; v_gene: TRBV7-9; j_gene: TRBJ2-2; CDR3aa: CAAGRTRNTGELFF; CDR3nt: TGTGCCGCAGGGCGGACGAGGAACACCGGGGAGCTGTTTTTT
abundance: -; d_gene: -; v_gene: TRBV6-6; j_gene: TRBJ2-2; CDR3aa: CASSEWSEGELFF; CDR3nt: TGTGCCAGCAGCGAATGGAGTGAAGGGGAGCTGTTTTTT
abundance: few; d_gene: -; v_gene: TRBV6-5; j_gene: TRBJ2-2; CDR3aa: CASSYSSGGSTGELFF; CDR3nt: TGTGCCAGCAGTTACTCGAGTGGGGGCAGTACCGGGGAGCTGTTTTTT
abundance: few; d_gene: -; v_gene: TRBV5-6; j_gene: TRBJ1-2; CDR3aa: CASSSPHGGGYGYTF; CDR3nt: TGTGCCAGCAGCTCGCCCCACGGGGGTGGTTATGGCTACACCTTC
abundance: -; d_gene: -; v_gene: TRBV18; j_gene: TRBJ2-6; CDR3aa: CASSPQNRGSGANVLTF; CDR3nt: TGTGCCAGCTCACCACAAAATAGGGGGTCTGGGGCCAACGTCCTGACTTTC
abundance: -; d_gene: -; v_gene: TRBV6-5; j_gene: TRBJ2-1; CDR3aa: CASSYLRGTKYNEQFF; CDR3nt: TGTGCCAGCAGCTACCTAAGGGGGACCAAATACAATGAGCAGTTCTTC
abundance: -; d_gene: -; v_gene: TRBV19; j_gene: TRBJ2-2; CDR3aa: CASNPDVGTGELFF; CDR3nt: TGTGCCAGTAATCCGGACGTGGGGACCGGGGAGCTGTTTTTT
abundance: once; d_gene: -; v_gene: TRBV15; j_gene: TRBJ2-4; CDR3aa: CATSRGDSKNIQYF; CDR3nt: TGTGCCACCAGCAGGGGAGACAGTAAAAACATTCAGTACTTC
abundance: few; d_gene: TRBD1; v_gene: TRBV12-3/TRBV12-4; j_gene: TRBJ2-7; CDR3aa: CASSPNSGTGYEQYF; CDR3nt: TGTGCCAGCTCACCCAACTCCGGGACAGGCTACGAGCAGTACTTC
abundance: medium-sized; d_gene: TRBD2; v_gene: TRBV7-9; j_gene: TRBJ2-3; CDR3aa: CASSLAHLAVTQYF; CDR3nt: TGTGCCAGCAGCTTAGCGCACCTAGCGGTTACGCAGTATTTT
abundance: -; d_gene: -; v_gene: TRBV6-5; j_gene: TRBJ2-3; CDR3aa: CASSDNGVPDTQYF; CDR3nt: TGTGCCAGCAGTGATAACGGGGTCCCGGATACGCAGTATTTT
abundance: once; d_gene: -; v_gene: TRBV5-5; j_gene: TRBJ2-2; CDR3aa: CASSPTVTRGELFF; CDR3nt: TGTGCCAGCAGCCCGACAGTAACAAGGGGGGAGCTGTTTTTT
abundance: -; d_gene: TRBD1; v_gene: TRBV5-1; j_gene: TRBJ2-7; CDR3aa: CASSSGTGFPYEQYF; CDR3nt: TGCGCCAGCAGTTCCGGGACAGGGTTCCCCTACGAGCAGTACTTC
abundance: few; d_gene: -; v_gene: TRBV27; j_gene: TRBJ1-1; CDR3aa: CASRTGNTEAFF; CDR3nt: TGTGCCAGCAGGACAGGGAACACTGAAGCTTTCTTT
abundance: few; d_gene: -; v_gene: TRBV27; j_gene: TRBJ2-6; CDR3aa: CASTLFSSLSGANVLTF; CDR3nt: TGTGCCAGCACGCTATTCAGCTCCCTGTCTGGGGCCAACGTCCTGACTTTC
abundance: -; d_gene: -; v_gene: TRBV19; j_gene: TRBJ2-3; CDR3aa: CASSPEGDTSFTDTQYF; CDR3nt: TGTGCCAGTAGTCCGGAGGGGGACACCTCTTTCACAGATACGCAGTATTTT
abundance: once; d_gene: TRBD2; v_gene: TRBV2; j_gene: TRBJ2-4; CDR3aa: CASSPLAGGPVKNIQYF; CDR3nt: TGTGCCAGCAGTCCCCTAGCGGGGGGGCCGGTCAAAAACATTCAGTACTTC
abundance: -; d_gene: -; v_gene: TRBV6-5; j_gene: TRBJ1-5; CDR3aa: CASRGGSNQPQHF; CDR3nt: TGTGCCAGCAGAGGGGGAAGCAATCAGCCCCAGCATTTT
abundance: -; d_gene: TRBD1; v_gene: TRBV4-1; j_gene: TRBJ2-5; CDR3aa: CASSQAGQGSETQYF; CDR3nt: TGCGCCAGCAGCCAAGCCGGACAGGGTTCGGAGACCCAGTACTTC
abundance: -; d_gene: -; v_gene: TRBV5-6; j_gene: TRBJ2-3; CDR3aa: CASSLDPGADTQYF; CDR3nt: TGTGCCAGCAGCTTGGATCCGGGGGCGGATACGCAGTATTTT
abundance: -; d_gene: -; v_gene: TRBV6-5; j_gene: TRBJ1-2; CDR3aa: CASGGQTRGYTF; CDR3nt: TGTGCCAGCGGAGGACAGACCAGGGGCTACACCTTC
abundance: few; d_gene: TRBD1; v_gene: TRBV6-5; j_gene: TRBJ1-1; CDR3aa: CASRTGPNTEAFF; CDR3nt: TGTGCCAGCAGGACAGGGCCGAACACTGAAGCTTTCTTT
abundance: -; d_gene: TRBD1; v_gene: TRBV20-1; j_gene: TRBJ2-2; CDR3aa: CSASPPGQGAVGELFF; CDR3nt: TGCAGTGCTAGCCCCCCGGGACAGGGGGCGGTCGGGGAGCTGTTTTTT
abundance: few; d_gene: -; v_gene: TRBV7-6; j_gene: TRBJ2-3; CDR3aa: CASSLPQDTQYF; CDR3nt: TGTGCCAGCAGCTTACCCCAAGATACGCAGTATTTT